The rows below give T cell receptor beta chains drawn from one sample of a study of blood T cell repertoires in COVID-19. The protocol was immunoSEQ multiplex PCR, while the TCRdb copy is restricted to in-frame clones and leaves out a portion. In the table there are under 450,000 clones, roughly 90% of which are singletons. Sequencing was done on a sample of PBMCs or T cells enriched from blood (not recorded which). Every receptor here comes from a woman aged 25 to 39 who had recovered from COVID-19. The CDR3 runs from the conserved cysteine through the conserved F or W. A D gene is named only where the DNA matches it firmly. Clone size is given for some rows only: seen once, a few or many times, or a class if the clone is expanded.

j_call v_call clone_size d_call cdr3_aa cdr3_nt
TRBJ1-5 TRBV10-1 . . CASRVKASSNQPQHF TGCGCCAGCCGGGTTAAGGCTTCTAGCAATCAGCCCCAGCATTTT
TRBJ2-3 TRBV9 . . CASSVGLFGGALADTQYF TGTGCCAGCAGCGTAGGGTTGTTTGGGGGGGCCCTCGCAGATACGCAGTATTTT
TRBJ1-1 TRBV7-2 . TRBD1 CASRLRQGLNTEAFF TGTGCCAGCAGGTTACGACAGGGACTGAACACTGAAGCTTTCTTT
TRBJ2-7 TRBV20-1 . TRBD1 CSASASGQGSYEQYF TGCAGTGCTAGTGCGTCGGGACAGGGCTCCTACGAGCAGTACTTC
TRBJ1-2 TRBV5-1 . TRBD1 CASSLGGGESYGYTF TGCGCCAGCAGCTTGGGAGGGGGCGAGTCCTATGGCTACACCTTC
TRBJ2-3 TRBV7-3 . TRBD2 CASSPRQRGGGDTQYF TGTGCCAGCAGCCCCCGCCAGCGGGGGGGCGGAGATACGCAGTATTTT
TRBJ2-3 TRBV25-1 . TRBD1 CASRDRVGTDTQYF TGTGCCAGCAGGGACAGGGTTGGCACAGATACGCAGTATTTT
TRBJ1-1 TRBV6-5 once . CASSYGRNTEAFF TGTGCCAGCAGTTACGGGCGAAACACTGAAGCTTTCTTT
TRBJ1-2 TRBV6-5 . . CASRKTGNNYGYTF TGTGCCAGCAGAAAAACAGGGAATAACTATGGCTACACCTTC
TRBJ1-5 TRBV2 . . CASGGTDSNQPQHF TGTGCCAGCGGGGGGACGGATAGCAATCAGCCCCAGCATTTT
TRBJ1-3 TRBV9 . . CASSVRDLTYSGNTIYF TGTGCCAGCAGCGTCCGGGATTTAACCTACTCTGGAAACACCATATATTTT
TRBJ2-7 TRBV29-1 . TRBD1 CSAGQGYEQYF TGCAGCGCTGGACAGGGATACGAGCAGTACTTC
TRBJ2-7 TRBV27 once . CASRGPDYEQYF TGTGCCAGCAGGGGGCCCGATTACGAGCAGTACTTC
TRBJ2-5 TRBV28 . TRBD2 CASSSIAIAGARETQYF TGTGCCAGCAGTTCTATAGCGATAGCGGGGGCGAGAGAGACCCAGTACTTC
TRBJ1-2 TRBV7-9 once . CASTGGSSYGYTF TGTGCCAGCACCGGGGGGTCTTCATACGGCTACACCTTC
TRBJ1-2 TRBV5-1 . TRBD1 CASSLGGTVNYGYTF TGCGCCAGCAGCCTAGGAGGGACAGTTAACTATGGCTACACCTTC